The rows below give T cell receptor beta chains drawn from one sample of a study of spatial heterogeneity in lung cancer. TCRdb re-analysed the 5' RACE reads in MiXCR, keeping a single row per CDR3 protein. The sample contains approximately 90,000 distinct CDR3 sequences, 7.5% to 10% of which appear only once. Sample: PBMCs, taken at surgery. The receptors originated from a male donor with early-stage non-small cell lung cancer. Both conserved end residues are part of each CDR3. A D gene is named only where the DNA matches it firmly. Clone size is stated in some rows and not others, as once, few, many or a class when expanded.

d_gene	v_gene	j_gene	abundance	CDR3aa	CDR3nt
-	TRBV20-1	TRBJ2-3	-	CSARVRQGADTQYF	TGCAGTGCTAGAGTCCGGCAGGGCGCAGATACGCAGTATTTT
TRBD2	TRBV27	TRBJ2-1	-	CASSFRARGGSYNEQFF	TGTGCCAGCAGTTTCCGAGCGCGGGGGGGCTCCTACAATGAGCAGTTCTTC
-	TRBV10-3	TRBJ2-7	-	CAISDFSYEQYF	TGTGCCATCAGTGATTTCTCCTACGAGCAGTACTTC
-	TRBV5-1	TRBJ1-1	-	CASRPDSRAEAFF	TGCGCCAGCAGACCGGACAGTAGGGCTGAAGCTTTCTTT
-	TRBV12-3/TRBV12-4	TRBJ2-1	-	CASSLSGVLGSYNEQFF	TGTGCCAGCAGTTTATCGGGAGTCCTGGGCTCCTACAATGAGCAGTTCTTC
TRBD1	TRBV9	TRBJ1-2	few	CASSTTDRVENGYTF	TGTGCCAGCAGCACCACCGACAGGGTAGAGAATGGCTACACCTTC
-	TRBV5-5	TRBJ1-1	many	CASSLWDTEAFF	TGTGCCAGCAGCTTGTGGGACACTGAAGCTTTCTTT
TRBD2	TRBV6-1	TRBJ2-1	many	CASLLAGGNEQFF	TGTGCCAGTCTCCTAGCGGGGGGGAATGAGCAGTTCTTC
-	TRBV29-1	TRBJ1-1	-	CSVDWGVDTEAFF	TGCAGCGTTGATTGGGGGGTTGACACTGAAGCTTTCTTT
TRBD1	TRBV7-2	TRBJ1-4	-	CASSLDGTGTEKLFF	TGTGCCAGCAGCTTAGATGGGACAGGGACTGAAAAACTGTTTTTT
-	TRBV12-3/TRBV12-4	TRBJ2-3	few	CASSTGRSTDTQYF	TGTGCCAGCAGTACAGGGCGTAGCACAGATACGCAGTATTTT
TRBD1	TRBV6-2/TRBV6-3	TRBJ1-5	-	CASSWTGGNQPQHF	TGTGCCAGCAGCTGGACAGGGGGGAATCAGCCCCAGCATTTT
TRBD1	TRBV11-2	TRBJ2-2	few	CASSFTGGTGELFF	TGTGCCAGCAGCTTCACAGGGGGCACCGGGGAGCTGTTTTTT
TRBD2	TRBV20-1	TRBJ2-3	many	CSARDVEREMKDTQYF	TGCAGTGCTAGAGATGTGGAGCGGGAGATGAAAGATACGCAGTATTTT
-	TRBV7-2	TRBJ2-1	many	CASSPLGGGNEQFF	TGTGCCAGCAGCCCTCTGGGAGGCGGGAATGAGCAGTTCTTC
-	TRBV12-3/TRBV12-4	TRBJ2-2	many	CASSLQAEVGELFF	TGTGCCAGCAGTTTACAGGCAGAGGTCGGGGAGCTGTTTTTT
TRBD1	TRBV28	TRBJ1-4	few	CASRVGQATNEKLFF	TGTGCCAGCAGGGTGGGACAGGCAACTAATGAAAAACTGTTTTTT
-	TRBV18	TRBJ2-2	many	CASSPQRGTGELFF	TGTGCCAGCTCACCGCAGAGAGGCACCGGGGAGCTGTTTTTT
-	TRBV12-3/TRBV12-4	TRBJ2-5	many	CASSFGVRGTQYF	TGTGCCAGCAGTTTCGGGGTCCGGGGGACCCAGTACTTC
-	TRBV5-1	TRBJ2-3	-	CASSLDGVGTDTQYF	TGCGCCAGCAGCTTGGATGGGGTTGGGACAGATACGCAGTATTTT
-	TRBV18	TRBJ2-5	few	CASSPYAGALQETQYF	TGTGCCAGCTCACCTTATGCGGGCGCGCTCCAAGAGACCCAGTACTTC
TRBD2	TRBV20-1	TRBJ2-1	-	CSARDFRTSYTEQFF	TGCAGTGCTAGAGATTTCAGGACTAGCTATACTGAGCAGTTCTTC
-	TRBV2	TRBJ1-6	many	CASSEVGLYNSPLHF	TGTGCCAGCAGTGAAGTGGGGTTGTATAATTCACCCCTCCACTTT
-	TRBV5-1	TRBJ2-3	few	CASSELTGKDTQYF	TGCGCCAGCAGCGAATTGACTGGGAAAGATACGCAGTATTTT
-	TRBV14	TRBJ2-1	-	CASSQVFAEGYNEQFF	TGTGCCAGCAGCCAAGTTTTCGCCGAGGGGTACAATGAGCAGTTCTTC
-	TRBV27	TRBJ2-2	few	CASSLRGGNTGELFF	TGTGCCAGCAGTTTAAGGGGGGGTAACACCGGGGAGCTGTTTTTT
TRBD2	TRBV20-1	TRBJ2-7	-	CSARTGGPHEQYF	TGCAGTGCTCGTACGGGAGGGCCCCACGAGCAGTACTTC
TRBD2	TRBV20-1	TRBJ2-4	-	CSARSRLAHNIQYF	TGCAGTGCTAGGTCACGACTAGCCCACAACATTCAGTACTTC
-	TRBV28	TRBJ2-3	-	CAIGSREADTQYF	TGTGCCATCGGGAGCAGGGAGGCAGATACGCAGTATTTT
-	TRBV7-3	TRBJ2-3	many	CASSQSPDTQYF	TGTGCCAGCAGCCAGAGCCCTGATACGCAGTATTTT
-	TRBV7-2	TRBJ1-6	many	CASSFKGNSPLHF	TGTGCCAGCAGCTTTAAGGGCAATTCACCCCTCCACTTT
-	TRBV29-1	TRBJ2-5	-	CSVEQGGETQYF	TGCAGCGTTGAACAGGGGGGAGAGACCCAGTACTTC
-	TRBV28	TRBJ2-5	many	CASISRETQYF	TGTGCCAGCATCTCAAGAGAGACCCAGTACTTC
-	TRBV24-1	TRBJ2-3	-	CVTSRDGTDTQYF	TGTGTCACCAGTAGGGACGGCACAGATACGCAGTATTTT
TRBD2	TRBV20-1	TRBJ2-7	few	CSARGERGVEQYF	TGCAGTGCTAGAGGGGAGCGGGGAGTCGAGCAGTACTTC
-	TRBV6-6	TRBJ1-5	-	CASSYGQRNQPQHF	TGTGCCAGCAGTTACGGGCAGCGAAATCAGCCCCAGCATTTT
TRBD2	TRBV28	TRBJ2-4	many	CASSSSGRAWAKNIQYF	TGTGCCAGCAGTTCCTCCGGGAGGGCATGGGCCAAAAACATTCAGTACTTC
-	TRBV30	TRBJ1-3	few	CAWRSHGGPGNTIYF	TGTGCCTGGAGGAGCCACGGGGGGCCTGGAAACACCATATATTTT
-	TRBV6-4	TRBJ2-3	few	CASNSSRTQYF	TGTGCCAGCAACAGCTCTAGGACGCAGTATTTT
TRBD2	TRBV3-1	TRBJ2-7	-	CASSQTSGRVDEQYF	TGTGCCAGCAGCCAGACTAGCGGGAGGGTAGATGAGCAGTACTTC
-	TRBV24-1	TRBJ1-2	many	CATSEHLLANYGYTF	TGTGCCACCAGTGAGCACCTGTTAGCTAACTATGGCTACACCTTC
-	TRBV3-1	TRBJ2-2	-	CASSHRAVGELFF	TGTGCCAGCAGCCACAGGGCCGTCGGGGAGCTGTTTTTT
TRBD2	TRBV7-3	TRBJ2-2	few	CASSGTSGDRTGELFF	TGTGCCAGCAGCGGGACTAGCGGGGATCGGACCGGGGAGCTGTTTTTT